The source of this T cell receptor beta chain is a study of radiotherapy plus CTLA-4 blockade in lung cancer. Study information: Objective responses were recorded in over 15% of patients, with disease control recorded in 25% to 35%.

Method: immunoSEQ multiplex PCR; TCRdb's copy keeps in-frame clones and lacks some. The sample shows around 43,000 clones, 60% to 80% of them seen only once. Those with chemo-refractory metastatic non-small-cell lung cancer were treated with focal radiation combined with CTLA-4 blockade using ipilimumab. There are a few counts of this clone. Its antigen is unidentified. Losses at the gene ends were 0 bases for V and 6 bases for J; bases not matched to a gene: 13. The CDR3 sequence is 18 residues long. Germline CDR1 is LGHNA and CDR2 is YSLEER. Regarding the study as a whole: Interferon-beta, together with early blood T cell clone dynamics, reportedly best predicted response.

This TCR was sampled from a human donor with non-small cell lung cancer who had stable disease on radiotherapy plus ipilimumab. The sample consisted of peripheral blood, taken from a patient treated with radiotherapy plus ipilimumab. The chain uses TRBV4-3 and TRBJ1-2; 10 bases line up with TRBD1. The CDR3, as DNA: TGCGCCAGCAGCCAAGAGTATCCCGACAGGACAGGGGGTGATGGCTACACCTTC. The encoded protein is CASSQEYPDRTGGDGYTF.